This is a list of T cell receptor beta chains from one sample in a study of shared clonotypes between healthy human individuals. The protocol was immunoSEQ multiplex PCR, while the TCRdb copy is restricted to in-frame clones and leaves out a portion. This sample yields about 1 million clones, of which 65% to 75% are seen a single time; 1.5% belongs to the top ten. The sample taken for sequencing was memory CD4+ T cells sorted from blood. The receptors were sampled from a man aged 18 to 29 in good health. CDR3s include the opening cysteine and the closing phenylalanine or tryptophan. A D gene is named only where the DNA matches it firmly. Clone size, where shown, is once, few, many, or a class for clones that have expanded.

size: once; D: .; V: TRBV18; J: TRBJ2-3; CDR3: CASSPGRNTDTQYF; DNA: TGTGCCAGCTCACCTGGGCGGAACACAGATACGCAGTATTTT
size: once; D: TRBD2; V: TRBV2; J: TRBJ2-7; CDR3: CASRLAGPYEQYF; DNA: TGTGCCAGCAGACTAGCGGGGCCTTACGAGCAGTACTTC
size: .; D: .; V: TRBV6-4; J: TRBJ1-2; CDR3: CASSENGGYTF; DNA: TGTGCCAGCAGTGAAAACGGCGGCTACACCTTC
size: .; D: TRBD2; V: TRBV7-2; J: TRBJ2-6; CDR3: CASSPKGLAGSSGANVLTF; DNA: TGTGCCAGCAGCCCAAAGGGGCTAGCGGGGAGCTCTGGGGCCAACGTCCTGACTTTC
size: .; D: .; V: TRBV6-1; J: TRBJ2-5; CDR3: CASSDITVWETQYF; DNA: TGTGCCAGCAGTGACATAACGGTGTGGGAGACCCAGTACTTC
size: .; D: .; V: TRBV11-2; J: TRBJ1-6; CDR3: CASSLRDTNSPLHF; DNA: TGTGCCAGCAGCCTTCGGGACACCAATTCACCCCTCCACTTT
size: .; D: .; V: TRBV6-6; J: TRBJ2-1; CDR3: CASSYTLHYNEQFF; DNA: TGTGCCAGCAGTTATACCCTTCACTACAATGAGCAGTTCTTC
size: .; D: .; V: TRBV7-2; J: TRBJ1-1; CDR3: CASSSSRNTEAFF; DNA: TGTGCCAGCAGCTCGTCGAGGAACACTGAAGCTTTCTTT
size: .; D: TRBD1; V: TRBV23-1; J: TRBJ1-1; CDR3: CASIRDRGLNTEAFF; DNA: TGCGCCAGCATAAGGGACAGGGGGCTGAACACTGAAGCTTTCTTT
size: .; D: .; V: TRBV7-6; J: TRBJ1-1; CDR3: CASSLGQMNTEAFF; DNA: TGTGCCAGCAGCTTAGGACAGATGAACACTGAAGCTTTCTTT
size: .; D: .; V: TRBV19; J: TRBJ1-5; CDR3: CASTSLWGSNQPQHF; DNA: TGTGCCAGTACTTCACTCTGGGGAAGCAATCAGCCCCAGCATTTT
size: .; D: .; V: TRBV10-3; J: TRBJ1-4; CDR3: CAISESSGTGDEKLFF; DNA: TGTGCCATCAGTGAGTCGTCCGGGACGGGTGATGAAAAACTGTTTTTT
size: .; D: .; V: TRBV25-1; J: TRBJ1-2; CDR3: CASSESRTRGGYGYTF; DNA: TGTGCCAGCAGCGAAAGCCGGACAAGGGGGGGCTATGGCTACACCTTC
size: .; D: TRBD1; V: TRBV6-1; J: TRBJ2-7; CDR3: CASSAEVRGPYEQYF; DNA: TGTGCCAGCAGTGCAGAGGTCAGGGGGCCCTACGAGCAGTACTTC
size: few; D: .; V: TRBV5-4; J: TRBJ1-4; CDR3: CASSLGGADKEKLFF; DNA: TGTGCCAGCAGCTTAGGGGGGGCAGATAAAGAAAAACTGTTTTTT
size: .; D: .; V: TRBV7-9; J: TRBJ2-1; CDR3: CASSLVGMGEQFF; DNA: TGTGCCAGCAGCTTAGTTGGGATGGGTGAGCAGTTCTTC
size: .; D: .; V: TRBV7-3; J: TRBJ2-3; CDR3: CASSLRGGSTDTQYF; DNA: TGTGCCAGCAGCTTAAGGGGGGGCAGCACAGATACGCAGTATTTT
size: .; D: .; V: TRBV15; J: TRBJ1-2; CDR3: CATSRDRAAAGYGYTF; DNA: TGTGCCACCAGCAGAGATAGGGCCGCTGCGGGCTATGGCTACACCTTC